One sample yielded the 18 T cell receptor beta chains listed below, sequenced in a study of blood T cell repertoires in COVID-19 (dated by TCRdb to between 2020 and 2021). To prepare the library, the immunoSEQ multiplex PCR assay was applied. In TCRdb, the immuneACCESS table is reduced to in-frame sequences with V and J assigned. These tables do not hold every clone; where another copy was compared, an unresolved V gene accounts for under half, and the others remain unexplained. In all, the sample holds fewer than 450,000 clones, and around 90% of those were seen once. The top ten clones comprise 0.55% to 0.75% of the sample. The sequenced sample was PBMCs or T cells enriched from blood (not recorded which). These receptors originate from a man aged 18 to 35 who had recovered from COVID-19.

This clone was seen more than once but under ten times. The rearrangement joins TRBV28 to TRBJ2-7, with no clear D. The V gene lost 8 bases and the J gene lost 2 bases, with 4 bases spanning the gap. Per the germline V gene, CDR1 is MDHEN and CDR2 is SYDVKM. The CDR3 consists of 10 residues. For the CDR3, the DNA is TGTGCCAGCGGAGCCTACGAGCAGTACTTC. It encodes CASGAYEQYF.

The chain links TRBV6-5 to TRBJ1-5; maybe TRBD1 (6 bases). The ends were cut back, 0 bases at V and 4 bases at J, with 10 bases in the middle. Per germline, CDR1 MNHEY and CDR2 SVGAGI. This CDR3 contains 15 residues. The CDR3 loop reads CASSYSRTANQPQHF. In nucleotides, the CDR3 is TGTGCCAGCAGTTACTCCCGGACAGCGAATCAGCCCCAGCATTTT.

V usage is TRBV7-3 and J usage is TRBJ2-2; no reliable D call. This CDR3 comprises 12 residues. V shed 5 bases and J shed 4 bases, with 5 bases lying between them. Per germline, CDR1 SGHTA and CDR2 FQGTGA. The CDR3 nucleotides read TGTGCCAGCAGCCCTTCCACCGGGGAGCTGTTTTTT. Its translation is CASSPSTGELFF.

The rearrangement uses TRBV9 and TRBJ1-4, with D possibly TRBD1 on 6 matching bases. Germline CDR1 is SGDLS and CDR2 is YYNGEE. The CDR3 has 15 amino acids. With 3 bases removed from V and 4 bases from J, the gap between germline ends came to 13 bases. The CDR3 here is CASSAMTGRNEKLFF. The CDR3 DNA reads TGTGCCAGCAGCGCCATGACAGGCCGTAATGAAAAACTGTTTTTT.

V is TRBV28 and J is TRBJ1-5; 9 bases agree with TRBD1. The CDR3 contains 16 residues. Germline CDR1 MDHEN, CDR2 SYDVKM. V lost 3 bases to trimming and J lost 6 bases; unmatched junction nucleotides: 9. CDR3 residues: CASSFRGQGGRQPQHF. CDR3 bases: TGTGCCAGCAGTTTCAGGGGACAGGGAGGCCGTCAGCCCCAGCATTTT.

CDR3 sequence (DNA): TGCGCCAGCAGCCCGGGGACTAGCGGGAGGGCCACCGGGGAGCTGTTTTTT. It codes for CASSPGTSGRATGELFF. The chain joins TRBV5-1 to TRBJ2-2, with 16 bases lining up with TRBD2. CDR1 is SGHRS and CDR2 is YFSETQ in the germline V gene. CDR3 length equals 17 residues. Trimming took 4 bases from V and 4 from J; bases not matched to a gene: 4.

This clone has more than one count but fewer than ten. CDR3 region: CASSLKDRNTGELFF. The CDR3 nucleotides read TGCGCCAGCAGCCTGAAAGACAGAAACACCGGGGAGCTGTTTTTT. The chain recombines TRBV5-1 with TRBJ2-2, with D tentatively TRBD1 (5 bases). This CDR3 spans 15 amino acids. Trimming removed 4 bases from V and 2 bases from J, with 12 bases in between. CDR1 SGHRS and CDR2 YFSETQ come from the germline V gene.

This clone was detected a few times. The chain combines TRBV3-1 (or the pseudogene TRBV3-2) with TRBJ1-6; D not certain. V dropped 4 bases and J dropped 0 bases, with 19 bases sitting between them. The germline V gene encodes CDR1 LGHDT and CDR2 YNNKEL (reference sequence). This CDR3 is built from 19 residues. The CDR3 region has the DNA TGTGCCAGCAGCCGAGGTCTCTTGGGCGGGAGCTCCTATAATTCACCCCTCCACTTT. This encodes CASSRGLLGGSSYNSPLHF.

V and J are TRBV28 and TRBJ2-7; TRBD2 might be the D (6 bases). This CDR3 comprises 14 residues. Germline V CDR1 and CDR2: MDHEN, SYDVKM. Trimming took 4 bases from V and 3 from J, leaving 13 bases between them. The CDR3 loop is CASSSPSESYEQYF. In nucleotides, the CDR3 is TGTGCCAGCAGTTCTCCTAGCGAGAGCTACGAGCAGTACTTC.

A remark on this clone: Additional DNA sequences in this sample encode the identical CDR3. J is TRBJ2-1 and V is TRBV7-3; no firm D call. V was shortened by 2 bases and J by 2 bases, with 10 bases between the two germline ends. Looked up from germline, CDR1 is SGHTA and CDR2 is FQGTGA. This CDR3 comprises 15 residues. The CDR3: CASSLSGGAYNEQFF. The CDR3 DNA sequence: TGTGCCAGCAGCTTATCCGGCGGCGCCTACAATGAGCAGTTCTTC.

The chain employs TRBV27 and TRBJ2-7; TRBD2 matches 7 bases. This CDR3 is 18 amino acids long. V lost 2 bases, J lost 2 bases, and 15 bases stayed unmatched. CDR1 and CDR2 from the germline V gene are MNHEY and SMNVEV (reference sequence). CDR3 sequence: CASSLKTGQRGVPYEQYF. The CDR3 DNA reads TGTGCCAGCAGTTTAAAGACTGGCCAGCGGGGAGTCCCCTACGAGCAGTACTTC.

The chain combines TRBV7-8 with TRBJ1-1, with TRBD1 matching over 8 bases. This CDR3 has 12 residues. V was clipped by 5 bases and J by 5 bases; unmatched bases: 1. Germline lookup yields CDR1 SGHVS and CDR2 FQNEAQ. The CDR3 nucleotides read TGTGCCAGCAGCACAGGGGGAACTGAAGCTTTCTTT. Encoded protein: CASSTGGTEAFF.

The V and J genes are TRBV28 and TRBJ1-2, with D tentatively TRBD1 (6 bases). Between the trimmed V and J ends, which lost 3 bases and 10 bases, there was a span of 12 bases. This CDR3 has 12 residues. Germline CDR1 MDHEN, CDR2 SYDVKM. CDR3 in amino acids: CASSFGQRYYTF. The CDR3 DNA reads TGTGCCAGCAGTTTTGGACAGCGTTACTACACCTTC.

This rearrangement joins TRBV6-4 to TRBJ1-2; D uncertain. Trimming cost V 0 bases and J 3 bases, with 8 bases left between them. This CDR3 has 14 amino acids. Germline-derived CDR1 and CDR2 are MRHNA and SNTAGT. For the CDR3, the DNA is TGTGCCAGCAGTGACTCAGAACTGCACTATGGCTACACCTTC. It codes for CASSDSELHYGYTF.

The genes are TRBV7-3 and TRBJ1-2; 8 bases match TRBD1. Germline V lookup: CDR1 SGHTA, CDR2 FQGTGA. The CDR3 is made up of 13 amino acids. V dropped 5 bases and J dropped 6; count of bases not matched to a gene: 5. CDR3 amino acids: CASSPGQGHGYTF. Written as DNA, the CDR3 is TGTGCCAGCAGCCCCGGACAGGGCCATGGCTACACCTTC.

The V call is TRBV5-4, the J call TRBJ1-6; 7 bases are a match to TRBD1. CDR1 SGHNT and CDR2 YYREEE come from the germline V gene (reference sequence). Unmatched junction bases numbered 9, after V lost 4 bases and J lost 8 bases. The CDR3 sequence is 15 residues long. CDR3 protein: CASSTIQGRDSPLHF. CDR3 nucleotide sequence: TGTGCCAGCAGCACCATACAGGGGCGGGATTCACCCCTCCACTTT.

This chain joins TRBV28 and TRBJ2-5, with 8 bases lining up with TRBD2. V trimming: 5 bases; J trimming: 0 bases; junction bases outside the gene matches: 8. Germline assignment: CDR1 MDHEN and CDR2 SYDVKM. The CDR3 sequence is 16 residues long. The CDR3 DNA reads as TGTGCCAGCAGTCCCCGGACTAGCCCTCACCAAGAGACCCAGTACTTC. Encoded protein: CASSPRTSPHQETQYF.

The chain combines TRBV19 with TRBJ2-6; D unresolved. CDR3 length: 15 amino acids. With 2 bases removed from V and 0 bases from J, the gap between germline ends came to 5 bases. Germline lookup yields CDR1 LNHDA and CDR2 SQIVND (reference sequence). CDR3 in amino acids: CASSISGSGANVLTF. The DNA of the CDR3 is TGTGCCAGTAGTATATCGGGCTCTGGGGCCAACGTCCTGACTTTC.